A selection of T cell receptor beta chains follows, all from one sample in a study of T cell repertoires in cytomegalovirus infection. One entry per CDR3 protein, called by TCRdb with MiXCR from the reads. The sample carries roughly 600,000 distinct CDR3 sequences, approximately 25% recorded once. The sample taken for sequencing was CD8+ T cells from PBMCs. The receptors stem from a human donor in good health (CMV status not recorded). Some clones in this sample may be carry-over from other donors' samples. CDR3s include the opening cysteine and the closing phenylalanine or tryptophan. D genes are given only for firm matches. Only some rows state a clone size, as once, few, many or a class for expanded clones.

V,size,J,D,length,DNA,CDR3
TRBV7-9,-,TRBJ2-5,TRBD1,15,TGTGCCAGCAGCCTTCGAGGACAGGTAGAAGAGACCCAGTACTTC,CASSLRGQVEETQYF
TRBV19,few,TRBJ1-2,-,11,TGTGCCACGGAGAAGGCGTATGGCTACACCTTC,CATEKAYGYTF
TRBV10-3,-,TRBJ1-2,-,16,TGTGCCATCAGCGTCCTCCTACAGAGAGGTAACTATGGCTACACCTTC,CAISVLLQRGNYGYTF
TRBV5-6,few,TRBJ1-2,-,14,TGTGCCAGCAGCTTGGCTGACGGCCTCTATGGCTACACCTTC,CASSLADGLYGYTF
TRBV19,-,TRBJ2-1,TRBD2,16,TGTGCCAGTAGTATCGTAGCGGGGGGAATCTACAATGAGCAGTTCTTC,CASSIVAGGIYNEQFF
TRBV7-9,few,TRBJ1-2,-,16,TGTGCCAGCAGCTCAACCCCTTCAAGTACAGACGATGGCTACACCTTC,CASSSTPSSTDDGYTF
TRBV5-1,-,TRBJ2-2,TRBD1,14,TGCGCCAGCAGCACCGGGACAGAGACCGGGGAGCTGTTTTTT,CASSTGTETGELFF
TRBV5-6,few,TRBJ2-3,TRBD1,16,TGTGCCAGCACCGGTTTCGGACAGGAGAGCACAGATACGCAGTATTTT,CASTGFGQESTDTQYF
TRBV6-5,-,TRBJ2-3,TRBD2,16,TGTGCCAGCAGTTACTCCCGGGGGGGCCGCACAGATACGCAGTATTTT,CASSYSRGGRTDTQYF
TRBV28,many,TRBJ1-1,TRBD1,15,TGTGCCAGCAGTTTTTTGACAGGGAGGGGCACTGAAGCTTTCTTT,CASSFLTGRGTEAFF
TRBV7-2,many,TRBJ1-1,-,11,TGTGCCAGCAGCTTAGTCCTTGAAGCTTTCTTT,CASSLVLEAFF
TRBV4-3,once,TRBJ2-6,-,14,TGCGCCAGCAGCCAAGGGGTTGGGGCCAACGTCCTGACTTTC,CASSQGVGANVLTF